These T cell receptor beta chains were read from a single sample in a study of STAT5B mutations in CD4+ large granular lymphocyte leukemia. Generated by immunoSEQ multiplex PCR, the TCRdb table keeps only in-frame clones and is missing some. This table has fewer than 35,000 clones, approximately 69% appearing once. Material for sequencing was CD4+ T cells from blood buffy coats. These TCRs come from a human donor in good health. CDR3s include the opening cysteine and the closing phenylalanine or tryptophan. A D gene is named only where the DNA matches it firmly. Clone size appears in some rows only: once, few, many, or a class for an expanded clone.

clone_size | d_call | j_call | v_call | cdr3_aa | cdr3_nt
few | - | TRBJ1-2 | TRBV9 | CASSVVGGTYTF | TGTGCCAGCAGCGTAGTAGGAGGGACCTACACCTTC
few | - | TRBJ1-2 | TRBV9 | CASSVDVGTNYGYTF | TGTGCCAGCAGCGTAGATGTGGGAACCAACTATGGCTACACCTTC
- | - | TRBJ1-6 | TRBV11-2 | CASSFLQGTNSPLHF | TGTGCCAGCAGCTTCCTCCAGGGTACGAATTCACCCCTCCACTTT
- | - | TRBJ1-5 | TRBV7-8 | CASAAYSLADQPQHF | TGTGCCAGCGCAGCTTATTCACTGGCGGACCAGCCCCAGCATTTT
- | - | TRBJ2-2 | TRBV7-9 | CASSLQGGGELFF | TGTGCCAGCAGCCTACAGGGCGGCGGGGAGCTGTTTTTT
- | - | TRBJ1-1 | TRBV6-5 | CASSYSQGMNTEAFF | TGTGCCAGCAGTTACTCGCAGGGGATGAACACTGAAGCTTTCTTT
- | - | TRBJ2-5 | TRBV2 | CASRHRDKGGETQYF | TGTGCCAGCAGACACCGGGACAAGGGCGGAGAGACCCAGTACTTC
- | - | TRBJ1-2 | TRBV5-1 | CASSLLAGQDYGYTF | TGCGCCAGCAGCTTGTTAGCGGGACAAGACTATGGCTACACCTTC
- | TRBD2 | TRBJ2-5 | TRBV7-2 | CASSLGTAGGQETQYF | TGTGCCAGCAGCTTAGGAACAGCGGGGGGGCAAGAGACCCAGTACTTC
once | - | TRBJ1-4 | TRBV4-3 | CASSHTGGFNEKLFF | TGCGCCAGCAGCCATACGGGGGGGTTCAACGAAAAACTGTTTTTT
- | TRBD2 | TRBJ2-3 | TRBV18 | CASSPREGRGTDTQYF | TGTGCCAGCTCTCCTAGGGAGGGGCGCGGCACAGATACGCAGTATTTT
- | - | TRBJ2-3 | TRBV4-2 | CASSRGLTSDTQYF | TGTGCCAGCAGCCGGGGACTGACGTCAGATACGCAGTATTTT
- | - | TRBJ2-5 | TRBV5-1 | CASSLRGSLKETQYF | TGCGCCAGCAGCTTGCGGGGGTCCTTAAAAGAGACCCAGTACTTC
- | TRBD1 | TRBJ2-7 | TRBV7-8 | CASSPIFQGAGRFEQYF | TGTGCCAGCAGCCCGATTTTCCAGGGGGCAGGGCGCTTCGAGCAGTACTTC
few | - | TRBJ1-5 | TRBV10-3 | CAIRPNSNQPQHF | TGTGCCATCAGACCAAATAGCAATCAGCCCCAGCATTTT
- | TRBD2 | TRBJ2-3 | TRBV2 | CASSGSSSGRTDTQYF | TGTGCCAGCAGCGGGTCTTCTAGCGGACGCACAGATACGCAGTATTTT
- | - | TRBJ1-2 | TRBV10-3 | CATLGGEDYGYTF | TGTGCCACCCTCGGCGGGGAAGACTATGGCTACACCTTC
- | - | TRBJ1-2 | TRBV6-5 | CASRKYQGGNYGYTF | TGTGCCAGCAGAAAATATCAGGGAGGGAACTATGGCTACACCTTC
few | - | TRBJ1-4 | TRBV7-2 | CASSLFPGSATNEKLFF | TGTGCCAGCAGCTTGTTCCCGGGTTCTGCAACTAATGAAAAACTGTTTTTT
few | - | TRBJ1-1 | TRBV19 | CASFWGNTEAFF | TGTGCCAGTTTCTGGGGGAACACTGAAGCTTTCTTT
- | - | TRBJ2-3 | TRBV2 | CASGGDITDTQYF | TGTGCCAGCGGCGGAGACATCACAGATACGCAGTATTTT
- | - | TRBJ2-1 | TRBV7-6 | CASSLVYNEQFF | TGTGCCAGCAGCTTAGTTTACAATGAGCAGTTCTTC
- | TRBD1 | TRBJ2-3 | TRBV29-1 | CSVELGQATDTQYF | TGCAGCGTTGAATTGGGACAGGCCACAGATACGCAGTATTTT
- | - | TRBJ2-5 | TRBV29-1 | CSVGDGGETQYF | TGCAGCGTTGGTGATGGGGGGGAGACCCAGTACTTC
- | - | TRBJ2-5 | TRBV29-1 | CSVVGSISRETQYF | TGCAGCGTTGTCGGCAGTATCTCCCGGGAGACCCAGTACTTC
few | TRBD1 | TRBJ2-7 | TRBV13 | CASSFGTGNSYEQYF | TGTGCCAGCAGCTTTGGGACAGGGAACTCCTACGAGCAGTACTTC
- | - | TRBJ2-1 | TRBV9 | CASNPTGTSYNEQFF | TGTGCCAGCAACCCGACCGGGACATCATACAATGAGCAGTTCTTC
- | - | TRBJ1-2 | TRBV28 | CASSLGGNYGYTF | TGTGCCAGCAGCCTAGGAGGGAACTATGGCTACACCTTC
- | - | TRBJ2-1 | TRBV7-2 | CASSQGWVNGNEQFF | TGTGCCAGCAGCCAAGGCTGGGTGAACGGGAATGAGCAGTTCTTC
- | - | TRBJ2-3 | TRBV7-8 | CASSLGFGYSTDTQYF | TGTGCCAGCAGCTTAGGGTTCGGTTATAGCACAGATACGCAGTATTTT
- | - | TRBJ1-2 | TRBV7-9 | CASSLTPRPTGYTF | TGTGCCAGCAGCTTAACTCCACGCCCTACGGGCTACACCTTC
few | - | TRBJ2-5 | TRBV7-7 | CASSLGREGTQYF | TGTGCTAGCAGCCTGGGACGAGAAGGGACCCAGTACTTC
- | TRBD1 | TRBJ2-7 | TRBV2 | CASIQDRALRSYEQYF | TGTGCCAGCATCCAGGACAGGGCCCTTCGATCCTACGAGCAGTACTTC
- | - | TRBJ1-6 | TRBV7-2 | CASSPRDSRALHF | TGTGCCAGCAGCCCCAGAGACAGCAGAGCCCTCCACTTT
- | - | TRBJ2-5 | TRBV5-1 | CASYGDQETQYF | TGCGCCAGCTACGGGGACCAAGAGACCCAGTACTTC
- | TRBD1 | TRBJ2-1 | TRBV4-1 | CASSQGPGTGGRYEQFF | TGCGCCAGCAGCCAAGGTCCTGGGACAGGGGGTAGGTATGAGCAGTTCTTC
once | TRBD1 | TRBJ1-2 | TRBV10-3 | CAISESTGGAVGYTF | TGTGCCATCAGTGAGTCGACAGGGGGCGCAGTTGGCTACACCTTC
- | - | TRBJ2-3 | TRBV18 | CASSPLGGTTDTQYF | TGTGCCAGCTCACCACTGGGAGGAACTACAGATACGCAGTATTTT
- | - | TRBJ2-5 | TRBV30 | CARSRGPGEETQYF | TGTGCCCGGTCGAGGGGCCCCGGGGAAGAGACCCAGTACTTC
- | - | TRBJ2-2 | TRBV19 | CASSIAQGYDTGELFF | TGTGCCAGTAGTATAGCACAGGGTTACGACACCGGGGAGCTGTTTTTT
few | TRBD1 | TRBJ1-5 | TRBV6-1 | CASTEQGGNQPQHF | TGTGCCAGCACAGAACAGGGGGGCAATCAGCCCCAGCATTTT
- | - | TRBJ2-3 | TRBV15 | CATSRVLADTQYF | TGTGCCACCAGCAGAGTCCTTGCCGATACGCAGTATTTT
few | - | TRBJ1-2 | TRBV7-9 | CASSLAYGYTF | TGTGCCAGCAGCTTAGCCTATGGCTACACCTTC
few | - | TRBJ1-1 | TRBV6-5 | CASSPGLGGTEAFF | TGTGCCAGCAGCCCCGGCCTGGGCGGCACTGAAGCTTTCTTT
once | TRBD2 | TRBJ2-1 | TRBV10-2 | CASSEELAGRDEQFF | TGCGCCAGCAGTGAAGAACTAGCGGGGAGAGATGAGCAGTTCTTC
few | TRBD2 | TRBJ2-2 | TRBV29-1 | CSAGTSGGTGELFF | TGCAGCGCCGGGACTAGCGGCGGCACCGGGGAGCTGTTTTTT
- | - | TRBJ2-3 | TRBV11-2 | CASSLGLGGGNADTQYF | TGTGCCAGCAGCTTAGGGTTGGGGGGCGGTAATGCAGATACGCAGTATTTT
- | - | TRBJ2-2 | TRBV6-1 | CASSESPQRTGELFF | TGTGCCAGCAGTGAATCCCCCCAGCGAACCGGGGAGCTGTTTTTT
- | - | TRBJ2-1 | TRBV7-9 | CASSGTGFSNEQFF | TGTGCCAGCAGCGGTACAGGGTTCTCAAATGAGCAGTTCTTC
once | - | TRBJ2-4 | TRBV7-9 | CASSLAFQGKNIQYF | TGTGCCAGCAGCTTAGCTTTTCAGGGGAAAAACATTCAGTACTTC
few | - | TRBJ1-2 | TRBV19 | CASSTGQMNYGYTF | TGTGCCAGTAGTACAGGACAGATGAACTATGGCTACACCTTC
once | TRBD1 | TRBJ2-1 | TRBV9 | CASQRDSSYNEQFF | TGTGCCAGCCAACGGGACAGTTCCTACAATGAGCAGTTCTTC
- | - | TRBJ2-1 | TRBV5-6 | CASSLQSRKFF | TGTGCCAGCAGCTTACAGTCTAGGAAATTCTTC
- | - | TRBJ2-5 | TRBV28 | CASSLPRPQETQYF | TGTGCCAGCAGTTTACCCAGGCCCCAAGAGACCCAGTACTTC
few | TRBD1 | TRBJ1-1 | TRBV7-2 | CASSRQGRITEAFF | TGTGCCAGCAGCCGACAGGGGAGGATCACTGAAGCTTTCTTT
- | TRBD2 | TRBJ2-3 | TRBV2 | CASSGVAGGYLDTQYF | TGTGCCAGCAGTGGAGTAGCGGGGGGGTACCTAGATACGCAGTATTTT